A single sample is the source of the 26 T cell receptor beta chains below, sequenced in a study of blood T cell repertoires in COVID-19. The table came from immunoSEQ multiplex PCR; TCRdb's copy has only in-frame clones and leaves some out. The repertoire holds about 170,000 clones, with about 80% as singletons. Material: peripheral blood. Receptors originate from a man in his fifties or sixties with acute or convalescent COVID-19.

The chain has TRBV5-1 and TRBJ1-1, with 12 positions matching TRBD1. Germline assignment: CDR1 SGHRS and CDR2 YFSETQ. The CDR3 spans 16 residues. After removal of 2 bases from V and 4 bases from J, the junction contained 6 bases not matched to a gene. In DNA form, the CDR3 reads TGCGCCAGCAGCTTTCCGGGACAGGGGGCCGGCACTGAAGCTTTCTTT. Translated, it gives CASSFPGQGAGTEAFF.

The rearrangement links TRBV10-3 to TRBJ2-1; D unclear. Trimming removed 0 bases at V and 3 bases at J, with 18 bases between. Germline values: CDR1 ENHRY, CDR2 SYGVKD. The CDR3 loop spans 18 amino acids. For the CDR3, the DNA is TGTGCCATCAGTGAGTCGGTTATCACTCAGGCCCACTACAATGAGCAGTTCTTC. Protein: CAISESVITQAHYNEQFF.

This clone showed up many times. This chain uses TRBV6-5 with TRBJ2-7; possibly TRBD1 for D (6 bases). The germline CDR1 and CDR2 sequences are MNHEY and SVGAGI. Trimming shortened V by 8 bases and J by 5 bases, and 13 bases separated the two germline ends. CDR3 size: 12 residues. CDR3 sequence: CASLTGVHEQYF. The CDR3 nucleotides are TGTGCCAGCCTGACAGGTGTCCACGAGCAGTACTTC.

CDR3 region: CASSVASGDRGPDTQYF. The CDR3 DNA sequence: TGTGCCAGCAGCGTAGCTTCCGGGGACAGGGGCCCAGATACGCAGTATTTT. The V and J genes are TRBV9 and TRBJ2-3; 10 bases align to TRBD1. The CDR3 loop spans 17 amino acids. Per germline, CDR1 SGDLS and CDR2 YYNGEE. The J segment lost 4 bases and the V segment lost 0 bases, leaving 8 bases of the junction unmatched. Combining the CDR3 with reference TRBV9 and TRBJ2-3 gives the whole variable domain DSGVTQTPKHLITATGQRVTLRCSPRSGDLSVYWYQQSLDQGLQFLIQYYNGEERAKGNILERFSAQQFPDLHSELNLSSLELGDSALYFCASSVASGDRGPDTQYFGPGTRLTVL.

The J gene is TRBJ1-6, the V gene TRBV3-1 (or the pseudogene TRBV3-2); 8 positions match TRBD1. The germline V gene encodes CDR1 LGHDT and CDR2 YNNKEL (reference sequence). The CDR3 spans 15 residues. V was clipped by 6 bases and J by 7 bases; unmatched bases: 8. The DNA of the CDR3 is TGTGCCAGCAGGGTAGGACAGGGAACAAATTCACCCCTCCACTTT. As protein: CASRVGQGTNSPLHF.

The chain is built from TRBV3-1 (or the pseudogene TRBV3-2) and TRBJ2-2; D not certain. The CDR3 spans 15 residues. The ends were cut back, 0 bases at V and 4 bases at J, with 9 bases in the middle. Germline loops: CDR1 LGHDT, CDR2 YNNKEL (reference sequence). CDR3 residues: CASSQDTRSTGELFF. The CDR3 DNA reads as TGTGCCAGCAGCCAAGATACCAGAAGCACCGGGGAGCTGTTTTTT.

The V and J genes are TRBV7-9 and TRBJ2-1; 7 bases agree with TRBD1. The V segment lost 5 bases and the J segment 2 bases; nucleotides outside the gene matches: 9. The CDR3 has 16 residues. Germline lookup yields CDR1 SEHNR and CDR2 FQNEAQ (reference sequence). This chain's CDR3 is CASSPATGQPYNEQFF. DNA of the CDR3: TGTGCCAGCAGCCCGGCAACGGGACAGCCCTACAATGAGCAGTTCTTC.

This clone was recorded once. The rearrangement uses TRBV4-2 and TRBJ2-5; TRBD1 might be the D (6 bases). V lost 0 bases and J lost 6, with 11 bases in between. Germline CDR1 is LGHNA and CDR2 is YNFKEQ. The CDR3 consists of 14 residues. Written as DNA, the CDR3 is TGTGCCAGCAGCCAAGACAGGGGTTCGAAGACCCAGTACTTC. It translates to CASSQDRGSKTQYF.

The chain couples TRBV6-2 or TRBV6-3 to TRBJ1-5; D gene ambiguous. This CDR3 comprises 14 residues. V was clipped by 3 bases and J by 4 bases, with 10 bases between them. Per germline, CDR1 MNHEY and CDR2 SVGEGT. The CDR3 reads CASSYKSGNQPQHF. The CDR3 DNA reads as TGTGCCAGCAGTTATAAATCGGGGAATCAGCCCCAGCATTTT.

The chain recombines TRBV5-1 with TRBJ2-7, with D possibly being TRBD2 (6 bases). This CDR3 spans 11 amino acids. V was cut by 4 bases and J by 4 bases, with 6 bases left in between. Germline CDR1 SGHRS, CDR2 YFSETQ. The CDR3: CASSGGYEQYF. In DNA, the CDR3 is TGCGCCAGCAGCGGGGGGTACGAGCAGTACTTC.

V gene TRBV27 combines with J gene TRBJ2-3, with TRBD1 matching over 8 bases. The V gene's germline CDR1 is MNHEY and CDR2 SMNVEV (reference sequence). The V gene end was trimmed by 4 bases and the J gene end by 2 bases; junction bases not matched to a gene: 5. This CDR3 comprises 15 residues. The CDR3 sequence: CASSSGQGYTDTQYF. In DNA form, the CDR3 reads TGTGCCAGCAGTTCCGGACAGGGATACACAGATACGCAGTATTTT.

The CDR3 nucleotides read TGTGCCAGTTCCGTGGGCTTATTTGGCTACACCTTC. Translated: CASSVGLFGYTF. V and J are TRBV2 and TRBJ1-2; no definite D call. Trimming took off 9 bases at V and 7 bases at J, with 15 bases between the two ends. The length of the CDR3 is 12 residues. Germline CDR1 and CDR2: SNHLY and FYNNEI. The whole variable domain, filled in from reference TRBV2 and TRBJ1-2, reads EPEVTQTPSHQVTQMGQEVILRCVPISNHLYFYWYRQILGQKVEFLVSFYNNEISEKSEIFDDQFSVERPDGSNFTLKIRSTKLEDSAMYFCASSVGLFGYTFGSGTRLTVV.

The V gene is TRBV7-2, the J gene TRBJ2-1; 7 bases are shared with TRBD2. CDR1 is SGHTA, CDR2 FQGNSA, per germline. V gave up 5 bases and J gave up 2 bases; unmatched junction bases: 3. This CDR3 spans 14 amino acids. Written as DNA, the CDR3 is TGTGCCAGCAGCCGGGACTACGCCTACAATGAGCAGTTCTTC. The encoded protein is CASSRDYAYNEQFF. Full variable domain (remainder filled in from reference TRBV7-2 and TRBJ2-1): GAGVSQSPSNKVTEKGKDVELRCDPISGHTALYWYRQSLGQGLEFLIYFQGNSAPDKSGLPSDRFSAERTGGSVSTLTIQRTQQEDSAVYLCASSRDYAYNEQFFGPGTRLTVL.

This chain uses TRBV20-1 with TRBJ2-1; D gene ambiguous. Germline V CDR1 and CDR2: DFQATT, SNEGSKA (reference sequence). V was pared by 0 bases and J by 9 bases, with 6 bases between. The CDR3 has 11 residues. CDR3 nucleotides: TGCAGTGCTAGAGACAACTTTGAGCAGTTCTTC. Residues: CSARDNFEQFF.

The chain is built from TRBV11-1 and TRBJ1-3; D is unclear. Germline CDR1 and CDR2: SGHAT and FQDESV (reference sequence). The CDR3 spans 15 residues. The V and J ends lost 2 bases and 0 bases respectively, with 8 bases between them. The CDR3 sequence is CASSLNSHSGNTIYF. Here the CDR3 DNA reads TGTGCCAGCAGCTTAAACAGCCACTCTGGAAACACCATATATTTT. Full variable domain (remainder filled in from reference TRBV11-1 and TRBJ1-3): EAEVAQSPRYKITEKSQAVAFWCDPISGHATLYWYRQILGQGPELLVQFQDESVVDDSQLPKDRFSAERLKGVDSTLKIQPAELGDSAMYLCASSLNSHSGNTIYFGEGSWLTVV.

This clone has only a few counts. This chain joins TRBV7-8 and TRBJ1-6; perhaps TRBD1 as D (6 bases). The CDR3 has 14 amino acids. The V end was cut by 5 bases, the J end by 9 bases, with 14 bases between. Germline lookup yields CDR1 SGHVS and CDR2 FQNEAQ. CDR3 sequence reads: CASSRGGGSSPLHF. CDR3 coding DNA: TGTGCCAGCAGCCGAGGGGGGGGAAGTTCACCCCTCCACTTT.

The sample holds a few counts of this clone. The rearrangement joins TRBV9 to TRBJ1-6; D remains ambiguous. The CDR3 is 16 amino acids. Trimming left V 4 bases short and J 4 bases short, with 15 bases between. The germline gives CDR1 SGDLS, CDR2 YYNGEE. The CDR3 bases are TGTGCCAGCAGCTCTCACCCGACGGGATATAATTCACCCCTCCACTTT. Translated: CASSSHPTGYNSPLHF.

The chain has TRBV9 and TRBJ1-2; D is possibly TRBD1 (6 bases). Between the trimmed V and J ends, which lost 4 bases and 6 bases, there was a span of 16 bases. There are 14 residues in the CDR3. The germline V gene has CDR1 SGDLS and CDR2 YYNGEE. CDR3: CASSPYPDRDGYTF. The CDR3 region has the DNA TGTGCCAGCAGCCCATACCCGGACAGAGATGGCTACACCTTC.

This clone occurred once. The rearrangement links TRBV3-1 (or the pseudogene TRBV3-2) to TRBJ1-1; D call uncertain. Germline CDR1 is LGHDT and CDR2 is YNNKEL (reference sequence). CDR3 length: 16 amino acids. V lost 0 bases to trimming and J lost 1 base, with 12 bases between them. CDR3 loop: CASSQDRGCRNTEAFF. The CDR3, as DNA: TGTGCCAGCAGCCAAGATCGTGGCTGCCGGAACACTGAAGCTTTCTTT.

The chain recombines TRBV5-6 with TRBJ1-1; 9 bases line up with TRBD1. CDR3 size: 15 residues. Trimming cost V 0 bases and J 4 bases; bases outside gene matches: 4. Germline CDR1 and CDR2: SGHDT and YYEEEE. CDR3 sequence reads: CASSLGGQGSTEAFF. Written as DNA, the CDR3 is TGTGCCAGCAGCTTGGGGGGACAGGGAAGCACTGAAGCTTTCTTT.

The chain links TRBV7-3 to TRBJ1-1; no definite D call. CDR1 is SGHTA and CDR2 is FQGTGA in the germline V gene. CDR3 length: 13 amino acids. V was cut by 7 bases and J by 5 bases, with 14 bases left in between. The CDR3 loop reads CASMQWAGTEAFF. The CDR3 DNA reads TGTGCCAGCATGCAATGGGCGGGGACTGAAGCTTTCTTT.

The gene calls are TRBV18 and TRBJ1-2; D is unresolved. The CDR3 is made up of 14 amino acids. CDR1 is KGHSH and CDR2 is LQKENI in the germline V gene. The V and J ends lost 2 bases and 4 bases respectively, with 11 bases between them. CDR3 nucleotide sequence: TGTGCCAGCTCACCAGATCTGGGAGGCTATGGCTACACCTTC. Its translation: CASSPDLGGYGYTF. Full variable domain (missing parts from reference TRBV18 and TRBJ1-2): NAGVMQNPRHLVRRRGQEARLRCSPMKGHSHVYWYRQLPEEGLKFMVYLQKENIIDESGMPKERFSAEFPKEGPSILRIQQVVRGDSAAYFCASSPDLGGYGYTFGSGTRLTVV.

J is TRBJ2-7 and V is TRBV4-1; D may be TRBD1 (5 bases). The CDR3 totals 14 residues. Germline V gene sequence: CDR1 MGHRA, CDR2 YSYEKL. V was shortened by 1 base and J by 2 bases, with 9 bases between the two germline ends. For the CDR3, the DNA is TGCGCCAGCAGCCAAGGCGCAGGGACCTACGAGCAGTACTTC. As protein: CASSQGAGTYEQYF.

There are a few counts of this clone. This chain uses TRBV9 with TRBJ1-5; D unclear. This CDR3 region has 15 residues. Trimming pared 0 bases from V and 4 bases from J, leaving 11 bases between. Germline V lookup: CDR1 SGDLS, CDR2 YYNGEE. For the CDR3, the DNA is TGTGCCAGCAGCGTAGGCGGTGGTGCGAATCAGCCCCAGCATTTT. This translates into CASSVGGGANQPQHF.

This clone was recorded only once. The V call is TRBV4-1, the J call TRBJ2-7, with 11 nucleotides matching TRBD2. This CDR3 is built from 17 residues. V lost 2 bases and J lost 1; bases outside the gene matches: 7. CDR1 is MGHRA and CDR2 is YSYEKL in the germline V gene. CDR3 DNA: TGCGCCAGCAGCCAAAAGGACACTAGCGGGAGATCCTACGAGCAGTACTTC. It specifies CASSQKDTSGRSYEQYF.

The chain uses TRBV24-1 and TRBJ2-7; possibly TRBD1 for D (7 bases). Germline CDR1 KGHDR, CDR2 SFDVKD. CDR3 length: 18 amino acids. Trimming took off 1 base at V and 2 bases at J, with 20 bases between the two ends. The CDR3: CATSDLAQGRGGTYEQYF. The CDR3 nucleotides are TGTGCCACCAGTGATTTAGCACAGGGGCGGGGCGGGACCTACGAGCAGTACTTC.